These T cell receptor beta chains were read from a single sample in a study of blood T cell repertoires in COVID-19. The assay was immunoSEQ multiplex PCR, and TCRdb's table has in-frame clones only and misses some. The sample lists about 160,000 clones, over 70% occurring once. The sample was PBMCs or T cells enriched from blood (not recorded which). These receptors were obtained from a woman aged 45-65 years in a cohort exposed to, infected with or recovered from COVID-19 (not recorded which). Each CDR3 is given with its conserved first and last residue. The D gene is left open where the match is weak. Size values are once, few and many counts, or a class for expanded clones, and some rows have none.

j_call d_call v_call clone_size cdr3_aa cdr3_nt
TRBJ2-4 - TRBV4-1 - CASSQDRLGIQYF TGCGCCAGCAGCCAAGATAGACTGGGCATTCAGTACTTC
TRBJ1-5 - TRBV28 few CASSYQASDLQPQHF TGTGCCAGCAGTTACCAAGCCTCGGACTTGCAGCCCCAGCATTTT
TRBJ1-3 - TRBV19 once CASNPLRSSGNTIYF TGTGCCAGTAACCCACTTCGGAGCTCTGGAAACACCATATATTTT
TRBJ2-2 - TRBV9 - CASSVSAGAQTGELFF TGTGCCAGCAGCGTATCGGCAGGGGCGCAGACCGGGGAGCTGTTTTTT
TRBJ2-1 TRBD2 TRBV7-6 few CASSSSSGSYNNEQFF TGTGCCAGCAGCTCCTCGAGCGGGAGCTACAACAATGAGCAGTTCTTC
TRBJ2-7 - TRBV15 - CATSSQADSSYEQYF TGTGCCACCAGCAGTCAGGCAGATAGCTCCTACGAGCAGTACTTC
TRBJ2-1 TRBD2 TRBV5-1 - CASSIAGGYNEQFF TGCGCCAGCAGCATAGCGGGGGGTTACAATGAGCAGTTCTTC
TRBJ2-7 TRBD2 TRBV7-7 - CASSLAGQPYEQYF TGTGCTAGCAGCTTAGCGGGCCAACCCTACGAGCAGTACTTC
TRBJ1-5 - TRBV27 few CASSLTSGSSNQPQHF TGTGCCAGCAGCTTAACGTCGGGGTCTAGCAATCAGCCCCAGCATTTT
TRBJ1-4 - TRBV4-3 - CASSQGVVQGSGEKLFF TGCGCCAGCAGCCAAGGGGTGGTGCAGGGGTCGGGTGAAAAACTGTTTTTT
TRBJ1-2 - TRBV7-9 - CASSSNNYRDGYTF TGTGCCAGCAGCTCTAACAACTACAGGGATGGCTACACCTTC
TRBJ1-2 - TRBV10-3 - CAISEPGQNYGYTF TGTGCCATCAGTGAGCCTGGACAGAACTATGGCTACACCTTC
TRBJ2-1 TRBD2 TRBV2 - CASSYLAGGVGEQFF TGTGCCAGCAGCTACCTAGCGGGAGGCGTGGGGGAGCAGTTCTTC
TRBJ2-7 TRBD1 TRBV6-2/TRBV6-3 - CASSTRQGSGRYEQYF TGTGCCAGCAGTACGCGACAGGGGAGCGGGCGCTACGAGCAGTACTTC
TRBJ2-5 TRBD2 TRBV6-1 - CAMSGLAGGETQYF TGTGCCATGTCGGGACTAGCGGGAGGAGAGACCCAGTACTTC
TRBJ1-1 - TRBV19 - CASSIGRSSTDSEAFF TGTGCCAGTAGTATAGGACGCAGTTCGACGGACAGTGAAGCTTTCTTT
TRBJ2-7 TRBD1 TRBV27 - CATADRGPYEQYF TGTGCCACCGCAGACAGGGGGCCGTACGAGCAGTACTTC
TRBJ1-3 - TRBV14 - CASSRPDGTNIYF TGTGCCAGCAGCCGACCTGACGGGACAAACATATATTTT
TRBJ1-5 - TRBV28 - CASTQRGDLNQPQHF TGTGCCAGCACCCAACGGGGGGACCTGAATCAGCCCCAGCATTTT
TRBJ2-1 TRBD1 TRBV19 - CASSPPGQLQFF TGTGCCAGTAGCCCCCCGGGACAGCTGCAGTTCTTC
TRBJ1-4 TRBD1 TRBV18 - CASSPPSGGSEKLFF TGTGCCAGCTCACCACCGTCAGGGGGCAGCGAAAAACTGTTTTTT
TRBJ2-7 TRBD2 TRBV2 - CASSVAGGPNSYEQYF TGTGCCAGCAGTGTAGCGGGAGGGCCTAATTCCTACGAGCAGTACTTC
TRBJ2-7 - TRBV7-9 - CASSSTLTGPGEQYF TGTGCCAGCAGCTCAACACTGACAGGTCCAGGGGAGCAGTACTTC
TRBJ2-6 - TRBV19 few CASREPGANVLTF TGTGCCAGTAGGGAGCCCGGGGCCAACGTCCTGACTTTC
TRBJ1-2 TRBD1 TRBV7-2 - CASSLEQGIGGYTF TGTGCCAGCAGCTTAGAACAGGGGATCGGCGGCTACACCTTC
TRBJ1-1 - TRBV7-3 - CASSLLPGNTEAFF TGTGCCAGCAGCCTACTCCCCGGGAACACTGAAGCTTTCTTT
TRBJ2-3 - TRBV14 few CASSQVARKSTDTQYF TGTGCCAGCAGCCAAGTCGCCAGGAAAAGCACAGATACGCAGTATTTT
TRBJ2-5 TRBD2 TRBV27 - CASSSRTSGVYQETQYF TGTGCCAGCAGTTCGCGTACTAGCGGGGTTTACCAAGAGACCCAGTACTTC
TRBJ1-6 - TRBV15 - CATSRDVQKSPLHF TGTGCCACCAGCAGAGATGTGCAGAAATCACCCCTCCACTTT
TRBJ1-3 - TRBV9 few CASSVTGLEGGNTIYF TGTGCCAGCAGCGTAACAGGGTTAGAGGGTGGAAACACCATATATTTT
TRBJ2-7 - TRBV27 - CASSLGGSSYEQYF TGTGCCAGCAGTTTAGGAGGCTCCTCCTACGAGCAGTACTTC
TRBJ1-5 - TRBV5-5 - CASSRTGSNQPQHF TGTGCCAGCAGCCGAACAGGGAGCAATCAGCCCCAGCATTTT
TRBJ1-5 TRBD1 TRBV3-1/TRBV3-2 - CASSHGTDSNQPQHF TGTGCCAGCAGCCACGGGACAGATAGCAATCAGCCCCAGCATTTT
TRBJ2-2 TRBD2 TRBV27 - CASSLLSGVGTGELFF TGTGCCAGCAGTTTACTAAGCGGGGTCGGCACCGGGGAGCTGTTTTTT
TRBJ2-5 - TRBV5-6 - CASSFVGGETQYF TGTGCCAGCAGCTTTGTCGGGGGTGAGACCCAGTACTTC
TRBJ1-1 - TRBV5-1 - CASSLYPGTEAFF TGCGCCAGCAGCTTGTATCCAGGCACTGAAGCTTTCTTT
TRBJ1-6 - TRBV28 - CASSPRGGARLGALHF TGTGCCAGCAGTCCCCGGGGAGGGGCCAGGCTAGGGGCCCTCCACTTT
TRBJ1-1 TRBD1 TRBV3-1/TRBV3-2 few CASSRTGGDTEAFF TGTGCCAGCAGTCGGACAGGCGGGGACACTGAAGCTTTCTTT
TRBJ2-3 TRBD2 TRBV19 - CASSTGTSGGSDTQYF TGTGCCAGTAGTACCGGGACTAGCGGGGGGTCAGATACGCAGTATTTT
TRBJ2-7 - TRBV5-6 - CASSHLERYEQYF TGTGCCAGCAGTCACCTCGAGAGATACGAGCAGTACTTC
TRBJ2-1 TRBD2 TRBV19 - CASSAGGLAGYNEQFF TGTGCCAGTAGTGCCGGTGGACTAGCGGGGTACAATGAGCAGTTCTTC